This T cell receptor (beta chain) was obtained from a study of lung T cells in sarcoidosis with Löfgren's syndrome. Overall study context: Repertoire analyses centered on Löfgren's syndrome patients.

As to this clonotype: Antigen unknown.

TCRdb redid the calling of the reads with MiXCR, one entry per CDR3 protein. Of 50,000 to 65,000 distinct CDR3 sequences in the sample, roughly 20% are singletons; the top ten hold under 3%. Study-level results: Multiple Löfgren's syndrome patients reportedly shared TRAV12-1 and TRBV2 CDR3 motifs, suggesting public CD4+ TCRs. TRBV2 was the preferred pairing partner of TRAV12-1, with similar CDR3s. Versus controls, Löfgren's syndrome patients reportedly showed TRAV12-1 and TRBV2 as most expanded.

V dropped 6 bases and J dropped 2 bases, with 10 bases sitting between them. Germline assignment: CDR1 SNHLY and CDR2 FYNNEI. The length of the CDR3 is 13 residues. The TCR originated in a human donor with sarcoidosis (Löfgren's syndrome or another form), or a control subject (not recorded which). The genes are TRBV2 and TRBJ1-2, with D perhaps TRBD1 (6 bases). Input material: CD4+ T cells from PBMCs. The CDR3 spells CASRTGGNYGYTF. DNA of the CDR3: TGTGCCAGCAGAACCGGGGGCAACTATGGCTACACCTTC.